This passage covers 9 T cell receptor beta chains from one sample sequenced in a study of tumor-infiltrating lymphocytes in primary liver carcinoma. With around 490 ng total RNA as template and a constant-region primer, TCR beta cDNA was made. Library construction for TCR beta comprised three nested multiplex PCR rounds performed with slightly modified ARM-PCR. Two initial PCR rounds of around 9 cycles each paired TRBV1-TRBV30 forward primers with a C-beta reverse primer. TCRdb redid the calling of the multiplex PCR reads with MiXCR, one entry per CDR3 protein. The data show hundreds of thousands of distinct CDR3 sequences, around three fifths seen once. They got blood RNA out of unsorted whole blood and also pulled out germline DNA. The sequenced sample consisted of peripheral blood. These receptors all stem from a woman aged 25-40 years with primary liver carcinoma and hepatitis B virus infection.

About this clonotype: At one end, the junction sequence differs from germline, possibly due to a read error. The rearrangement uses TRBV12-3 or TRBV12-4 and TRBJ2-7; a weak D match, TRBD2 (5 bases). The CDR3 has 13 amino acids. For the CDR3, the DNA is TGTGCCAGCAGTTTCGGGATCTCCTACGAGCACTACTTC. Translated, it gives CASSFGISYEHYF.

The chain is built from TRBV30 and TRBJ2-7, with D tentatively TRBD1 (7 bases). The germline V gene has CDR1 GTSNPN and CDR2 SVGIG (reference sequence). The length of the CDR3 is 13 residues. V was shortened by 4 bases and J by 6 bases, with 16 bases between the two germline ends. CDR3 amino acids: CAWMAGGYGEQYF. In nucleotides, the CDR3 is TGTGCCTGGATGGCAGGGGGGTATGGCGAGCAGTACTTC.

This clonotype has only a few counts. The chain links TRBV6-1 to TRBJ2-1; D is uncertain. Germline CDR1 is MNHNS and CDR2 is SASEGT. The CDR3 extends over 10 amino acids. V lost 3 bases, J lost 6 bases, and 0 bases lay in between. CDR3 loop: CASSDNEQFF. The CDR3, as DNA: TGTGCCAGCAGTGACAATGAGCAGTTCTTC.

Of note for this clonotype: With a much larger clone just one base away, this may be a read error. This chain links TRBV12-3 or TRBV12-4 with TRBJ2-1; D might be TRBD2 (5 bases). This CDR3 region has 17 residues. Trimming cost V 5 bases and J 3 bases, with 20 bases left between them. In nucleotides, the CDR3 is TGTGCCAGCAGTCAGGTCTCGGGGTTCGGGTACTACAATGAGCAGTTCTTC. As protein: CASSQVSGFGYYNEQFF.

With regard to this clonotype: Here the CDR3 omits its conserved ending phenylalanine or tryptophan, so a read error is the likely source. The DNA is omitted, as the CDR3 cannot be located on it reliably, and the CDR3 follows TCRdb's listing. This chain uses TRBV4-3 with TRBJ1-6. 15 amino acids form the CDR3, both terminal residues included. CDR1 is LGHNA and CDR2 is YSLEER in the germline V gene. CDR3 protein: CASSQDSAINSPIHL.

This clonotype was observed at least ten times. The chain joins TRBV11-2 to TRBJ2-1, with D tentatively TRBD1 or TRBD2 (5 bases each). V lost 4 bases, J lost 8 bases, and 15 bases lay in between. Germline CDR1 is SGHAT and CDR2 is FQNNGV. CDR3 length: 14 residues. The CDR3 DNA follows: TGTGCCAGCAGCTCCACTGGGGGAAGGGATGAGCAGTTCTTC. Translated: CASSSTGGRDEQFF.

This clonotype was counted a few times. The junction shows a germline mismatch at one end, possibly a read error. This rearrangement joins TRBV11-2 to TRBJ2-1; 8 bases agree with TRBD1. Germline CDR1 and CDR2: SGHAT and FQNNGV. The CDR3 totals 14 residues. As DNA, the CDR3 is TGTGCTAGCAACCAGGACAGGGTAAACAATGGGCAGTTCTTC. Its translation is CASNQDRVNNGQFF. The complete variable domain, with remaining parts taken from reference TRBV11-2 and TRBJ2-1, reads EAGVAQSPRYKIIEKRQSVAFWCNPISGHATLYWYQQILGQGPKLLIQFQNNGVVDDSQLPKDRFSAERLKGVDSTLKIQPAKLEDSAVYLCASNQDRVNNGQFFGPGTRLTVL.

With respect to this clonotype: This may be a read error, as it is one base from a much larger clone. J is TRBJ2-1 and V is TRBV6-2 or TRBV6-3, with 11 bases matching TRBD2. With 4 bases clipped from V and 7 bases from J, the junction kept 12 bases outside the gene matches. The CDR3 length is 17 residues. Germline lookup yields CDR1 MNHEY and CDR2 SVGEGT. The DNA of the CDR3 is TGTGCCAGCAGTTCCCTCCAAGTACTAGCGGGAGCGAATGAGCAGTTCTTC. Protein product: CASSSLQVLAGANEQFF.

In the case of this clonotype: One junction end does not reproduce the germline sequence, and a read error may be involved. The rearrangement links TRBV11-2 to TRBJ2-5, with 12 positions matching TRBD2. This CDR3 region has 16 residues. The V gene's germline CDR1 is SGHAT and CDR2 FQNNGV. The CDR3 DNA reads as TGTGCCATCAGCCTACTAGCGGGAGGTTTAGAAGGGACCCAGTACTTC. Translated: CAISLLAGGLEGTQYF. The full variable domain, completed using reference TRBV11-2 and TRBJ2-5, is EAGVAQSPRYKIIEKRQSVAFWCNPISGHATLYWYQQILGQGPKLLIQFQNNGVVDDSQLPKDRFSAERLKGVDSTLKIQPAKLEDSAVYLCAISLLAGGLEGTQYFGPGTRLLVL.